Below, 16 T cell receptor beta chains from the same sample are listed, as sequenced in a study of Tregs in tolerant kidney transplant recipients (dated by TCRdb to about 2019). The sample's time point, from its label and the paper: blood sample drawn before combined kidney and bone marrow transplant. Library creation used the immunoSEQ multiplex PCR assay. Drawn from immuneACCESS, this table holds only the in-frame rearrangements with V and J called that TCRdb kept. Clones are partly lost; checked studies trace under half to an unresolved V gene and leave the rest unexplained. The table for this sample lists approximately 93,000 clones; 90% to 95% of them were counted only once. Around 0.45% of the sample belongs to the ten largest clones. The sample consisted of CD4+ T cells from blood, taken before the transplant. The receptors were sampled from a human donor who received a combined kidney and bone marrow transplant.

The CDR3 here is CASSQGPPMGLAGGNEQFF. The CDR3 DNA reads TGCGCCAGCAGCCAGGGACCCCCGATGGGACTAGCGGGGGGCAATGAGCAGTTCTTC. The chain combines TRBV4-3 with TRBJ2-1, with TRBD2 identical over 15 bases. The V segment lost 3 bases and the J segment 6 bases; nucleotides outside the gene matches: 12. Germline V gene data show CDR1 as LGHNA and CDR2 as YSLEER. The CDR3 consists of 19 residues.

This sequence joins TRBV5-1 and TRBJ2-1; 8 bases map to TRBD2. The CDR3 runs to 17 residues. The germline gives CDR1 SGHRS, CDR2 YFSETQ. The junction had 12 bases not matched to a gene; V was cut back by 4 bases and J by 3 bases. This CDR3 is CASSPMTSGSVYNEQFF. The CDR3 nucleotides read TGCGCCAGCAGCCCCATGACGAGCGGGAGTGTCTACAATGAGCAGTTCTTC.

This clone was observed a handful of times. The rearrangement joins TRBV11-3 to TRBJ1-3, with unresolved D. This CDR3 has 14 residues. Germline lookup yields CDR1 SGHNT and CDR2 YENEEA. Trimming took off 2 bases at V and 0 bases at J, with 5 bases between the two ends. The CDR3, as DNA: TGTGCCAGCAGCTTATTTTACTCTGGAAACACCATATATTTT. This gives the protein CASSLFYSGNTIYF.

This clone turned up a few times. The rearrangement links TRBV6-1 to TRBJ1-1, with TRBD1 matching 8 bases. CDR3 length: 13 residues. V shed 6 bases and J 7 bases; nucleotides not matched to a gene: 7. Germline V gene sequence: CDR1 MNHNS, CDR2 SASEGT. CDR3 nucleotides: TGTGCCAGCAGCAGAGGACAGGGCTATGAAGCTTTCTTT. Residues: CASSRGQGYEAFF.

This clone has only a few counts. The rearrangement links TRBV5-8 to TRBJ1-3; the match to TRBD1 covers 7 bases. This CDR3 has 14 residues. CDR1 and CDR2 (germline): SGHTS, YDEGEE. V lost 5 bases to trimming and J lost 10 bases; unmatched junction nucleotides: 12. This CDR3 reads CASRRVRGKGTIYF. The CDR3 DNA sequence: TGTGCCAGCAGACGAGTCAGGGGGAAGGGTACCATATATTTT.

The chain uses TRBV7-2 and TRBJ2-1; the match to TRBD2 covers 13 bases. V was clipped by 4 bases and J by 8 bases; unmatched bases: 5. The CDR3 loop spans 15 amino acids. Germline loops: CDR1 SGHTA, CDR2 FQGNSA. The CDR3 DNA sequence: TGTGCCAGCAGCTCACTAGCGGGGGGGTCCTATGAGCAGTTCTTC. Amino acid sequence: CASSSLAGGSYEQFF.

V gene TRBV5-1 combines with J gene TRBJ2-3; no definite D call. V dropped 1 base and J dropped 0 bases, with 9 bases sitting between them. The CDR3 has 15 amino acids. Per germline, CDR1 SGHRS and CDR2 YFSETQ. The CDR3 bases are TGCGCCAGCAGCTTGATGTCTGAGAGCACAGATACGCAGTATTTT. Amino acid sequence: CASSLMSESTDTQYF.

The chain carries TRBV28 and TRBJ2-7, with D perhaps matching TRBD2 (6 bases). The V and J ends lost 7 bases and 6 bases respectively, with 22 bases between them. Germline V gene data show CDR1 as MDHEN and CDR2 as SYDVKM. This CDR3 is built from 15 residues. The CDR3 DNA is TGTGCCAGCACTTCTATCGGAGGGTACCTGGGCGAGCAGTACTTC. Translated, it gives CASTSIGGYLGEQYF.

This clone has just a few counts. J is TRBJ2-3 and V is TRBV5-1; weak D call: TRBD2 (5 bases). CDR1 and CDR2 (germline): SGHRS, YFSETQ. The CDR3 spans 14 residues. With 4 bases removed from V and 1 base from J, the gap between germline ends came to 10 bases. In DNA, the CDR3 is TGCGCCAGCAGCATGGAGAGGGGCACAGATACGCAGTATTTT. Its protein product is CASSMERGTDTQYF.

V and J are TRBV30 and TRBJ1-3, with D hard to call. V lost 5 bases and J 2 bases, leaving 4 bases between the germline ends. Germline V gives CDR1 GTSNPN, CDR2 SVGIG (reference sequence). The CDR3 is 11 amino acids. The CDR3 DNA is TGTGCCTGGCTACCTGGAAACACCATATATTTT. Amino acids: CAWLPGNTIYF. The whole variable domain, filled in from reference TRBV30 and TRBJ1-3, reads SQTIHQWPATLVQPVGSPLSLECTVEGTSNPNLYWYRQAAGRGLQLLFYSVGIGQISSEVPQNLSASRPQDRQFILSSKKLLLSDSGFYLCAWLPGNTIYFGEGSWLTVV.

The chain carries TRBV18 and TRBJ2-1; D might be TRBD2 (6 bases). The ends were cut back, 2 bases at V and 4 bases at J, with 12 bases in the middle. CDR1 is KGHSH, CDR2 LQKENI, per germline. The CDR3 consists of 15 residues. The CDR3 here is CASSPSAGSYNEQFF. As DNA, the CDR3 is TGTGCCAGCTCACCATCGGCCGGGAGTTACAATGAGCAGTTCTTC.

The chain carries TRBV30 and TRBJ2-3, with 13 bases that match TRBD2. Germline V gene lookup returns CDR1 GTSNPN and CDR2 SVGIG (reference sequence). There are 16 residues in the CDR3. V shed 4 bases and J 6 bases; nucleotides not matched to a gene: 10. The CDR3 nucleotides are TGTGCCTGGAAGTGGGGGACTAGCGGGATGTCTGATACGCAGTATTTT. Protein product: CAWKWGTSGMSDTQYF.

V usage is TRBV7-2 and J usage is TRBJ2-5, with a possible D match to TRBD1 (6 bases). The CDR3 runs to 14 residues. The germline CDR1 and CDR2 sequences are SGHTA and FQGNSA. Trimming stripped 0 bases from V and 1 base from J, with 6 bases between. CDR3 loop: CASSLAGAQETQYF. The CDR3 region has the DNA TGTGCCAGCAGCTTAGCGGGGGCCCAAGAGACCCAGTACTTC.

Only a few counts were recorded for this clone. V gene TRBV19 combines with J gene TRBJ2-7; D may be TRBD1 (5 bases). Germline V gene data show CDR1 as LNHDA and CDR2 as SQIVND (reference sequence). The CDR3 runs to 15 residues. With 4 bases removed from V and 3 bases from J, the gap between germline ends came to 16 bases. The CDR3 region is CASSRTQGFHYEQYF. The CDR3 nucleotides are TGTGCCAGTAGTAGGACGCAGGGTTTTCACTACGAGCAGTACTTC.

Written as DNA, the CDR3 is TGTGCCAGCAGCCCCGGGACTAGCGGTACCCAAGAGACCCAGTACTTC. Translating gives CASSPGTSGTQETQYF. The V gene is TRBV7-2, the J gene TRBJ2-5; 11 bases agree with TRBD2. The junction had 6 bases not matched to a gene; V was cut back by 5 bases and J by 1 base. The CDR3 runs to 16 residues. CDR1 is SGHTA, CDR2 FQGNSA, per germline.

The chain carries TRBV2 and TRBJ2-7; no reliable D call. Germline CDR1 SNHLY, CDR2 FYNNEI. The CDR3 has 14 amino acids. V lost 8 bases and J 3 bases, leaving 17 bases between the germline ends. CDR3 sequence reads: CASRARLTGYEQYF. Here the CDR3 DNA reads TGTGCCAGCCGAGCGAGACTTACGGGCTACGAGCAGTACTTC.